This T cell receptor (beta chain) is from a study of shared clonotypes between healthy human individuals. Findings and limits, study-wide: Roughly 5% of naive CD4 clonotypes were common to a handful of donors. Sequencing depth was expected to affect clonotype sharing among donors. Genetic and exposure-history diversity was limited by the small donor number.

Details on this clone: The antigen is not known.

Germline lookup yields CDR1 MNHEY and CDR2 SMNVEV (reference sequence). The CDR3 is 12 amino acids. Trimming cost V 3 bases and J 9 bases, with 9 bases left between them. This table comes from immunoSEQ multiplex PCR, and its TCRdb copy is limited to in-frame clones, with some not included. The profile shows millions of clones, about 93% of them singletons. The naive CD8 population came from CD45RO-negative cells selected for CCR7, without terminally differentiated effector memory CD45RA+ cells. All donors were healthy HIV-negative adults lacking recent acute infections or vaccinations. The origin of this receptor is a man younger than 35 in good health. Some clones in this sample may be carry-over from other donors' samples. The source material was naive CD8+ T cells from PBMCs. V gene TRBV27 combines with J gene TRBJ1-5, with D hard to call. In DNA form, the CDR3 reads TGTGCCAGCAGTTTTAGGAATGGGCCCCAGCATTTT. Translating gives CASSFRNGPQHF.